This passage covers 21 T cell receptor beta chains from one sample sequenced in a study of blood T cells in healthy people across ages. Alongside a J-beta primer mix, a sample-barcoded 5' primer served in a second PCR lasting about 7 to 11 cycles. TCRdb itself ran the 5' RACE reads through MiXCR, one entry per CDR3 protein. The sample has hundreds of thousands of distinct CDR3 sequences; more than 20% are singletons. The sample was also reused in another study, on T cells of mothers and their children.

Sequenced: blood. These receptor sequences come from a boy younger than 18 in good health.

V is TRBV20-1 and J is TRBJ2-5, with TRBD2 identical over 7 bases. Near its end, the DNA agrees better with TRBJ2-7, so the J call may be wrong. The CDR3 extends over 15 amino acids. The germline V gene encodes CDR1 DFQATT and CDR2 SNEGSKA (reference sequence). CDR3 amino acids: CSASLSAAGSYEQYF. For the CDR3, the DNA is TGCAGTGCTAGTCTGTCGGCAGCGGGGTCCTACGAGCAGTACTTC.

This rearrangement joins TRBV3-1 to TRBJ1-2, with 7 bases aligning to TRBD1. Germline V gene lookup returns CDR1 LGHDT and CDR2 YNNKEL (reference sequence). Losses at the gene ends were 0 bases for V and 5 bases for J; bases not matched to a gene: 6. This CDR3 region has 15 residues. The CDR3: CASSQDEGTAYGYTF. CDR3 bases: TGTGCCAGCAGCCAAGATGAGGGGACAGCGTATGGCTACACCTTC.

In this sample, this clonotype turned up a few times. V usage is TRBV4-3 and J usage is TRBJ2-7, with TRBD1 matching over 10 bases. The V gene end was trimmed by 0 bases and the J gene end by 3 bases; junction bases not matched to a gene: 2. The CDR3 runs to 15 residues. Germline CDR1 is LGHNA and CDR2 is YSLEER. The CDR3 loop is CASSQEGQGDYEQYF. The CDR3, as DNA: TGCGCCAGCAGCCAAGAAGGACAGGGGGACTACGAGCAGTACTTC.

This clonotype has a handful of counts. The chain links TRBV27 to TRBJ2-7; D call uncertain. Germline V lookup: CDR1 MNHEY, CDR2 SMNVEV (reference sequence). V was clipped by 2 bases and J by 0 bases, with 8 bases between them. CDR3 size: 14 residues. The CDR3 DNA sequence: TGTGCCAGCAGTTTAACGCAGGCCTCCTACGAGCAGTACTTC. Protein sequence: CASSLTQASYEQYF.

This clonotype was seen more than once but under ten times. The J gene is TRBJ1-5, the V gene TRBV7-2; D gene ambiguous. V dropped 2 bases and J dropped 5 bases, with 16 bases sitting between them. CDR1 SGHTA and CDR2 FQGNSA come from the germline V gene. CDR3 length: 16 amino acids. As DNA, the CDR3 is TGTGCCAGCAGCTTAAATGCAGGTCACTCCGATCAGCCCCAGCATTTT. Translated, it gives CASSLNAGHSDQPQHF.

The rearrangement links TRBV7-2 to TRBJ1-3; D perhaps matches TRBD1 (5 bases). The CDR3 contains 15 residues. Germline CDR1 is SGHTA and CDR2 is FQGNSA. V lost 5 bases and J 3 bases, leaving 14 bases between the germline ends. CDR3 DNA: TGTGCCAGCAGCCATGGGGGGTTCGATGGAAACACCATATATTTT. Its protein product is CASSHGGFDGNTIYF.

As DNA, the CDR3 is TGTGCCAGCAGCCCGGGGACTAGCGGGGGAACGCAGTATTTT. Its protein product is CASSPGTSGGTQYF. The rearrangement joins TRBV6-6 to TRBJ2-3, with TRBD2 matching 14 bases. Germline V gene data show CDR1 as MNHNY and CDR2 as SVGAGI (reference sequence). J lost 9 bases, V lost 6 bases, and 5 bases had no gene match. The CDR3 length is 14 residues.

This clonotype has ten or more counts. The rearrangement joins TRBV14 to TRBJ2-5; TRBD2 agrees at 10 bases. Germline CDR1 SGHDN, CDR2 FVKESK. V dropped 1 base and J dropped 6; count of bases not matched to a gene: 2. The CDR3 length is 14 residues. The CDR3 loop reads CASSQVAGGQTQYF. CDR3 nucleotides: TGTGCCAGCAGCCAAGTAGCGGGGGGCCAGACCCAGTACTTC.

This chain's CDR3 is CASSGDREEAGQETQYF. The CDR3 DNA sequence: TGTGCCAGCAGTGGTGACAGGGAGGAAGCGGGACAAGAGACCCAGTACTTC. The chain couples TRBV2 to TRBJ2-5; the D gene could be TRBD1 or TRBD2 (7 bases each). This CDR3 spans 17 amino acids. The V gene's germline CDR1 is SNHLY and CDR2 FYNNEI. The V end was cut by 4 bases, the J end by 2 bases, with 20 bases between.

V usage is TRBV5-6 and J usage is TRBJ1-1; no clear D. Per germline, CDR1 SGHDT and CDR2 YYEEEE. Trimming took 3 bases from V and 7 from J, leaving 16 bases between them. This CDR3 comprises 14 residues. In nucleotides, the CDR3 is TGTGCCAGCAGCTCCCTGAGCCGCAACCTTGAAGCTTTCTTT. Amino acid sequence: CASSSLSRNLEAFF.

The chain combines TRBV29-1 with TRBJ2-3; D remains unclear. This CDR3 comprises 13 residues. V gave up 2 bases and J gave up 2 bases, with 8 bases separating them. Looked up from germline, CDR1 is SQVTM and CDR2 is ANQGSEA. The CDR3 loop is CSVEMADTDTQYF. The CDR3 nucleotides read TGCAGCGTTGAAATGGCGGACACAGATACGCAGTATTTT.

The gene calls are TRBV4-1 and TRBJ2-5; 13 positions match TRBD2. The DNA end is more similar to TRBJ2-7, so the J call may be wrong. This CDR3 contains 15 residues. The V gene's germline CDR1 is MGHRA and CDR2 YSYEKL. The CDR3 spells CASSRVGLAGDEQYF. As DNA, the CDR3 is TGCGCCAGCAGCCGGGTAGGACTAGCGGGAGACGAGCAGTACTTC.

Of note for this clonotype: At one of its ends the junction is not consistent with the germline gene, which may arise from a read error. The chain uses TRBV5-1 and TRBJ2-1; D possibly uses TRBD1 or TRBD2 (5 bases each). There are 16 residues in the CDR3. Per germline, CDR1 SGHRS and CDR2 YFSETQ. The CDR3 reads CTSSPQSGPLYNEQFF. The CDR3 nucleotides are TGCACCAGCAGCCCTCAATCGGGGCCTCTCTACAATGAGCAGTTCTTC.

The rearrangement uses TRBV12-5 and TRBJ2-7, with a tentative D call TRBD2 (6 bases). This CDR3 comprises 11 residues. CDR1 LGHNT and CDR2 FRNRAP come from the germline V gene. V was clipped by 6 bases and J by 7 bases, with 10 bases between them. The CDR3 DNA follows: TGTGCTAGTGGCCGGGGGAGAGAGCAGTACTTC. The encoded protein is CASGRGREQYF.

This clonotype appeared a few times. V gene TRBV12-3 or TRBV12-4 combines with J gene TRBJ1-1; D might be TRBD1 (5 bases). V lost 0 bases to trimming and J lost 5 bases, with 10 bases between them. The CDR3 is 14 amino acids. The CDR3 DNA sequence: TGTGCCAGCAGTTTAGCGCTAGGGGAGACTGAAGCTTTCTTT. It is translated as CASSLALGETEAFF.

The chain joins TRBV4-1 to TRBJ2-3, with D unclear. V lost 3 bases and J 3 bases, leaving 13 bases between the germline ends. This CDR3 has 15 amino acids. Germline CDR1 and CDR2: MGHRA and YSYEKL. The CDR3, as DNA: TGCGCCAGCAGCCAGGTTATAGTGGCGACAGATACGCAGTATTTT. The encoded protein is CASSQVIVATDTQYF.

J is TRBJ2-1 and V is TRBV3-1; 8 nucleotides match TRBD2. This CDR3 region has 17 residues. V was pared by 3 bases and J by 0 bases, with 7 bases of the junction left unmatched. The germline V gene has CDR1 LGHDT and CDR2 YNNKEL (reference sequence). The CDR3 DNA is TGTGCCAGCAGCCAGTGGGCGGGGGGTAGCTCCTACAATGAGCAGTTCTTC. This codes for CASSQWAGGSSYNEQFF.

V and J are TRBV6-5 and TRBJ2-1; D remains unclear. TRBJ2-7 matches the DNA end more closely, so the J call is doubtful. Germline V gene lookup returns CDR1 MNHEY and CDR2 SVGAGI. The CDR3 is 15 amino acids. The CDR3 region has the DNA TGTGCCAGCAAACCAGCCCTTGCGGAATCCTACGAGCAGTACTTC. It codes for CASKPALAESYEQYF.

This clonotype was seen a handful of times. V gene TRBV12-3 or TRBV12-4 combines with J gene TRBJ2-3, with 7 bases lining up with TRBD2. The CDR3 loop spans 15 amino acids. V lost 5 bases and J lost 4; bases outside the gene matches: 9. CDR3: CASSQQRGPADTQYF. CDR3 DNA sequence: TGTGCCAGCAGTCAACAGCGGGGCCCCGCAGATACGCAGTATTTT.

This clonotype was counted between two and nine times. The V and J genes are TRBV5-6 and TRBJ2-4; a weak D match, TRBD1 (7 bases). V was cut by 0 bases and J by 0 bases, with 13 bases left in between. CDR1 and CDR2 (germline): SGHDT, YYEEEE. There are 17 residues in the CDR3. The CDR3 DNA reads TGTGCCAGCAGCTTGGGCCGGAGGGGGCTAGCCAAAAACATTCAGTACTTC. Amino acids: CASSLGRRGLAKNIQYF.

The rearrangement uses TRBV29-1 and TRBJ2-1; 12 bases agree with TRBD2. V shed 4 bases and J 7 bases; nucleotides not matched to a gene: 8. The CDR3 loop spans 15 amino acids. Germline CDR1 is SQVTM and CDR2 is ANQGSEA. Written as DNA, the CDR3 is TGCAGCGTTGTCCAACTAGCGGGGGGTGGGAATGAGCAGTTCTTC. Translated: CSVVQLAGGGNEQFF.